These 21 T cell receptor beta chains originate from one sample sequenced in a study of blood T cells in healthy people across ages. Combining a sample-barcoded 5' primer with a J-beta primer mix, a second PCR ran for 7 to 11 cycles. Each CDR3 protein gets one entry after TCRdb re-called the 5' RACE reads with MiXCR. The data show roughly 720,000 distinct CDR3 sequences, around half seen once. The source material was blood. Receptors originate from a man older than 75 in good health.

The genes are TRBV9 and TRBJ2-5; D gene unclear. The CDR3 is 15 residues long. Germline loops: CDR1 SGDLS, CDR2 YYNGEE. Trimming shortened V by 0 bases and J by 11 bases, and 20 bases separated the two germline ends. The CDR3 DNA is TGTGCCAGCAGCGTAGGGGCAGGTGGAAGCTACCAGCAGTACTTC. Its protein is CASSVGAGGSYQQYF. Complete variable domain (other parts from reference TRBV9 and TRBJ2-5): DSGVTQTPKHLITATGQRVTLRCSPRSGDLSVYWYQQSLDQGLQFLIQYYNGEERAKGNILERFSAQQFPDLHSELNLSSLELGDSALYFCASSVGAGGSYQQYFGPGTRLLVL.

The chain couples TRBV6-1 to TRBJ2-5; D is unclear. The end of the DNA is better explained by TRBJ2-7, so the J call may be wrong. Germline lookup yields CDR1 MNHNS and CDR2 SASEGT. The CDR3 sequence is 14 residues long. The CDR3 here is CASSEARSPGEQYF. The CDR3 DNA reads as TGTGCCAGCAGTGAAGCAAGGTCCCCAGGCGAGCAGTACTTC.

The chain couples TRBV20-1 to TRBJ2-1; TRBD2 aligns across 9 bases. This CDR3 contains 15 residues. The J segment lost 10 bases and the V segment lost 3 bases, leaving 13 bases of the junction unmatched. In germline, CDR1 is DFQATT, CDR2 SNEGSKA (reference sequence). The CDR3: CSASTRGLAFQEQFF. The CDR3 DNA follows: TGCAGTGCTAGTACCAGGGGACTAGCTTTTCAGGAGCAGTTCTTC.

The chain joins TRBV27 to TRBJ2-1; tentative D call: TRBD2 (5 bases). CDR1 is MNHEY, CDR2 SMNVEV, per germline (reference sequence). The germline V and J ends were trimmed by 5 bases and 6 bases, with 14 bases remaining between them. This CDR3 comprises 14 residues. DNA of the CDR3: TGTGCCAGCAGTCCCTGGAGCGGACCCAATGAGCAGTTCTTC. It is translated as CASSPWSGPNEQFF.

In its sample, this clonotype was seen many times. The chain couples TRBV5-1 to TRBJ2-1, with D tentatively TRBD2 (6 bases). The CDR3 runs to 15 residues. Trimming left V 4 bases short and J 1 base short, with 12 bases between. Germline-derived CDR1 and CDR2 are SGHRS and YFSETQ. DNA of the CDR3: TGCGCCAGCAGCCTCGTTCGGGGGTCCTACAATGAGCAGTTCTTC. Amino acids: CASSLVRGSYNEQFF.

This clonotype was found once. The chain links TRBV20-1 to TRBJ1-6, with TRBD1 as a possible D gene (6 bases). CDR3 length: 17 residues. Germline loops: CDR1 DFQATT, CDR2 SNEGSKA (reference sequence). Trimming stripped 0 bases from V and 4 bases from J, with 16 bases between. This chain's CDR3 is CSAREDRVQGYNSPLHF. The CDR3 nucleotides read TGCAGTGCTAGAGAGGATAGGGTGCAGGGGTATAATTCACCCCTCCACTTT.

The CDR3 sequence: CASSLATGGGLDEQFF. CDR3 DNA sequence: TGTGCCAGCAGTTTAGCGACCGGGGGGGGTCTCGATGAGCAGTTCTTC. This chain uses TRBV12-3 or TRBV12-4 with TRBJ2-1; 8 positions match TRBD2. V was clipped by 0 bases and J by 8 bases; unmatched bases: 9. The CDR3 totals 16 residues.

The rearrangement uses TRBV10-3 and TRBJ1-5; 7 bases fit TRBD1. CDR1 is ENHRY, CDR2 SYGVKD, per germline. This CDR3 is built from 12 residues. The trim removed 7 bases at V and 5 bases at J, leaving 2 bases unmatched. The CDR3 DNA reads TGTGCCATCAACAGGGGACATCAGCCCCAGCATTTT. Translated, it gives CAINRGHQPQHF.

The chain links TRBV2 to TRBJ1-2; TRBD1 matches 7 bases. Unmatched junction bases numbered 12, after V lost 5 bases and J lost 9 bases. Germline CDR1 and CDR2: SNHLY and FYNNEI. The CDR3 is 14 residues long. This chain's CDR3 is CASSSQGSLGSYTF. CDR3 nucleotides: TGTGCCAGCAGTTCACAGGGGTCTTTAGGCAGCTACACCTTC.

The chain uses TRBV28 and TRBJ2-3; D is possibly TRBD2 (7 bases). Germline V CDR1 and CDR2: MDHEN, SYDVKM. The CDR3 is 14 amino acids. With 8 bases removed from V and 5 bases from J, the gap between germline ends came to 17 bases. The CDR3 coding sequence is TGTGCCAGCGGTCCAGCCGGGGGGCGAGATACGCAGTATTTT. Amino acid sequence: CASGPAGGRDTQYF.

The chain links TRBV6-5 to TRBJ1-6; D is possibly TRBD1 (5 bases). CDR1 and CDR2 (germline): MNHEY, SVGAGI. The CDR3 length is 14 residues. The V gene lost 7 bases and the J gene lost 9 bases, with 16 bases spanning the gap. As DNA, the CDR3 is TGTGCCAGCACTTTGCAGGTCGGGGCTTCACCCCTCCACTTT. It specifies CASTLQVGASPLHF.

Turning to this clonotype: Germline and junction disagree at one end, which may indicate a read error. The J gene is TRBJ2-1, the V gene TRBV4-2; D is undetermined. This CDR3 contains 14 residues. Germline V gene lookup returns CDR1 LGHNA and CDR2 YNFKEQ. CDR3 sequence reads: CASNQEASYNEQFF. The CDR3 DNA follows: TGTGCCAGCAACCAAGAAGCTAGCTACAATGAGCAGTTCTTC.

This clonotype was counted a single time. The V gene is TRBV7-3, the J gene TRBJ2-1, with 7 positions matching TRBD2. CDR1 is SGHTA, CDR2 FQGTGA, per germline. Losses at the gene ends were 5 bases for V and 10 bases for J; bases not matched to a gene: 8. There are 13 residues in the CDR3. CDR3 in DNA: TGTGCCAGCAGCAGACCTCCCGGGGGGGAGCAGTTCTTC. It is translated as CASSRPPGGEQFF.

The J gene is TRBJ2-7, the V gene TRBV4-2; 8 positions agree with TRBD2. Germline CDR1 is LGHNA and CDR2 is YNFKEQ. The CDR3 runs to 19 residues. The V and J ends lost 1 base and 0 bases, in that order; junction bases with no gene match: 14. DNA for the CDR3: TGTGCCAGCAGCCAAGTTAGGGGCCTAACTAGCGGAAACTCCTACGAGCAGTACTTC. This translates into CASSQVRGLTSGNSYEQYF.

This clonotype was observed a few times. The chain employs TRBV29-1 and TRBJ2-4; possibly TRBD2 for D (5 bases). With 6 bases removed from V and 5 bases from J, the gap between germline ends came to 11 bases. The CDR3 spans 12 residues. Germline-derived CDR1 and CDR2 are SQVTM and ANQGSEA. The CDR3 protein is CSVRLIQNIQYF. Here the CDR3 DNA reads TGCAGCGTAAGACTAATCCAAAACATTCAGTACTTC.

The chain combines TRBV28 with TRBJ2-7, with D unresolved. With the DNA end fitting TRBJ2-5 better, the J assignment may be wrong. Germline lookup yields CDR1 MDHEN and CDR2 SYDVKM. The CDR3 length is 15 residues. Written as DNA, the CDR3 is TGTGCCAGCAGCCCTGATAGGCGTGCGGTCGAGACCCAGTACTTC. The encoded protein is CASSPDRRAVETQYF.

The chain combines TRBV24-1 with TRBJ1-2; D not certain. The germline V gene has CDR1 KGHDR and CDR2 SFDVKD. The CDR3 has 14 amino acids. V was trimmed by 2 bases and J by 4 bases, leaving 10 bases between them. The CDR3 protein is CATSDYTQPYGYTF. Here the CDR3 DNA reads TGTGCCACCAGTGATTATACCCAGCCCTATGGCTACACCTTC.

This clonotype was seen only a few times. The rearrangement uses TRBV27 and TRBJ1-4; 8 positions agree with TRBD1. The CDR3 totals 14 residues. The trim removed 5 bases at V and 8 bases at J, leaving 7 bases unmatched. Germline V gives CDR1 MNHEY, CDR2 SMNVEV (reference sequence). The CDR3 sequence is CASSLTGTGEKLFF. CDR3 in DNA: TGTGCCAGCAGTCTGACCGGGACAGGAGAAAAACTGTTTTTT.

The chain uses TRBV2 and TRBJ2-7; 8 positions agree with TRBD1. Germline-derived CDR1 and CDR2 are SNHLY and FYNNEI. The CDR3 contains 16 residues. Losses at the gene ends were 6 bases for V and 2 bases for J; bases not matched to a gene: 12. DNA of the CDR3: TGTGCCAGCAGGCTGGCCCGGGACAGGATAGCCTACGAGCAGTACTTC. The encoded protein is CASRLARDRIAYEQYF.

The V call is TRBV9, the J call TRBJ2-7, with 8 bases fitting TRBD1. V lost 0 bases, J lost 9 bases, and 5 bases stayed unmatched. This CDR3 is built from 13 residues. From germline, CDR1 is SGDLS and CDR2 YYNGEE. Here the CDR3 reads CASSVAGQGLQYF. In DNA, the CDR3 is TGTGCCAGCAGCGTAGCTGGACAGGGCTTGCAGTACTTC.

The CDR3 DNA sequence: TGTGCCAGCAGCGCTGAGGGACAGGGGAGCTATGGCTACACCTTC. Its translation is CASSAEGQGSYGYTF. The V gene is TRBV9, the J gene TRBJ1-2, with 10 bases identical to TRBD1. Germline V gives CDR1 SGDLS, CDR2 YYNGEE. The J segment lost 4 bases and the V segment lost 3 bases, leaving 6 bases of the junction unmatched. This CDR3 contains 15 residues.